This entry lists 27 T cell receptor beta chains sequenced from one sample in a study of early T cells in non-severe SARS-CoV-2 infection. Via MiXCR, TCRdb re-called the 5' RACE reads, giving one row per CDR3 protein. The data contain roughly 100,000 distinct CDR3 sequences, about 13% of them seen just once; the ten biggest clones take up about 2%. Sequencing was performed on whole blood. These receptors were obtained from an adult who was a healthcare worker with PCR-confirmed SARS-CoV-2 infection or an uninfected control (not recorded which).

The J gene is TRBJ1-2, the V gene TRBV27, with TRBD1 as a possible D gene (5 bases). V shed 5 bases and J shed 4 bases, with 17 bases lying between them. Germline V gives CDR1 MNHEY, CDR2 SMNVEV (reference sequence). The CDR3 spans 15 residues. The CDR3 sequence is CASSRLTDRSYGYTF. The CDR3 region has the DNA TGTGCCAGCAGTAGACTGACAGACCGAAGCTATGGCTACACCTTC.

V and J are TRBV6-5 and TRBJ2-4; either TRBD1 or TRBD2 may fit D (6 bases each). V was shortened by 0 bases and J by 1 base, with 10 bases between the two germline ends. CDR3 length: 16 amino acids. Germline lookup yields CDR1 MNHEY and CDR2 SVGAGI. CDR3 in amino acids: CASSYSPGAAKNIQYF. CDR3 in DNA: TGTGCCAGCAGTTACTCCCCGGGGGCGGCCAAAAACATTCAGTACTTC.

The CDR3 sequence: CASSYVRSYEQYF. CDR3 sequence (DNA): TGTGCCAGCAGTTACGTGCGCTCCTACGAGCAGTACTTC. The chain joins TRBV6-2 or TRBV6-3 to TRBJ2-7; D ambiguous. Germline assignment: CDR1 MNHEY and CDR2 SVGEGT. The length of the CDR3 is 13 residues. V gave up 2 bases and J gave up 0 bases, with 5 bases separating them.

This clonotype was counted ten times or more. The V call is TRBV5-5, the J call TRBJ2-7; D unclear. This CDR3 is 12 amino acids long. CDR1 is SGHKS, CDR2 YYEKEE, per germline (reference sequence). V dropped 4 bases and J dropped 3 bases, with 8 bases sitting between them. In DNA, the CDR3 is TGTGCCAGCAGCCGGCGGAACTACGAGCAGTACTTC. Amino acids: CASSRRNYEQYF. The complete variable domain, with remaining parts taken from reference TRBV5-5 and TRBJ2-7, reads DAGVTQSPTHLIKTRGQQVTLRCSPISGHKSVSWYQQVLGQGPQFIFQYYEKEERGRGNFPDRFSARQFPNYSSELNVNALLLGDSALYLCASSRRNYEQYFGPGTRLTVT.

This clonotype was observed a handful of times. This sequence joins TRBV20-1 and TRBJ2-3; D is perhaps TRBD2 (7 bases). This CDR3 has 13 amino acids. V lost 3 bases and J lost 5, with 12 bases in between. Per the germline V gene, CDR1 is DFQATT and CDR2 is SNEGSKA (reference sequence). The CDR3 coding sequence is TGCAGTGCTAGCGCGGGGGCGAAAGATACGCAGTATTTT. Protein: CSASAGAKDTQYF.

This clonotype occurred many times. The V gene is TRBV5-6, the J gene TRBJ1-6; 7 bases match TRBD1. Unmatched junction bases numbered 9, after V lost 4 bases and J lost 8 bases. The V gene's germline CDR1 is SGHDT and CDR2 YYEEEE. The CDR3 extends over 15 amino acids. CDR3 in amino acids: CASSLYPTGDSPLHF. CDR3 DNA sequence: TGTGCCAGCAGCCTATACCCAACAGGGGATTCACCCCTCCACTTT.

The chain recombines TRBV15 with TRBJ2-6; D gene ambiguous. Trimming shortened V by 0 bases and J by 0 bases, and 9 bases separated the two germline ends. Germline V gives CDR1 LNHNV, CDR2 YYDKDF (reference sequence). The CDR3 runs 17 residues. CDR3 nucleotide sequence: TGTGCCACCAGCAGAGATTGGCGAAGCTCTGGGGCCAACGTCCTGACTTTC. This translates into CATSRDWRSSGANVLTF.

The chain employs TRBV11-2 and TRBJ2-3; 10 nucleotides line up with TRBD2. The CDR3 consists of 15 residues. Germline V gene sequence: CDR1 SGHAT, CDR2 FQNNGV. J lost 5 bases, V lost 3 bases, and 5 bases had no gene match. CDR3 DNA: TGTGCCAGCAGCTTCCGTAGCGGGGGGAGAGATACGCAGTATTTT. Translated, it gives CASSFRSGGRDTQYF. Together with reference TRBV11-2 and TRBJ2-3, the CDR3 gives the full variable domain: EAGVAQSPRYKIIEKRQSVAFWCNPISGHATLYWYQQILGQGPKLLIQFQNNGVVDDSQLPKDRFSAERLKGVDSTLKIQPAKLEDSAVYLCASSFRSGGRDTQYFGPGTRLTVL.

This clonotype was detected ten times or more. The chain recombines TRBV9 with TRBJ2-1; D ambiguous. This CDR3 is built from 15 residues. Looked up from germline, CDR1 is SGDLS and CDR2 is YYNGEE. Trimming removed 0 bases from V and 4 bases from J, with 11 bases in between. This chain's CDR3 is CASSVGAAEYNEQFF. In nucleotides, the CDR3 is TGTGCCAGCAGCGTAGGTGCTGCGGAGTACAATGAGCAGTTCTTC.

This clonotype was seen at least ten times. CDR3 loop: CAISADLEGEQYF. Written as DNA, the CDR3 is TGTGCCATCAGTGCGGACCTCGAGGGCGAGCAGTACTTC. The chain is built from TRBV10-3 and TRBJ2-7; D is perhaps TRBD2 (5 bases). From germline, CDR1 is ENHRY and CDR2 SYGVKD. The V end lost 4 bases, the J end lost 6 bases, and 13 bases lay between the germline ends. The CDR3 is 13 residues long.

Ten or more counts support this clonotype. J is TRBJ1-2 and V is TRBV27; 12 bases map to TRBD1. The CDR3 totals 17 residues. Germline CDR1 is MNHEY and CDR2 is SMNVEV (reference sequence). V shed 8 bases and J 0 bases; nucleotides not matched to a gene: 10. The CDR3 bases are TGTGCCAGCGGAGCCAGGGACAGGGGGCTCTCTAACTATGGCTACACCTTC. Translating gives CASGARDRGLSNYGYTF.

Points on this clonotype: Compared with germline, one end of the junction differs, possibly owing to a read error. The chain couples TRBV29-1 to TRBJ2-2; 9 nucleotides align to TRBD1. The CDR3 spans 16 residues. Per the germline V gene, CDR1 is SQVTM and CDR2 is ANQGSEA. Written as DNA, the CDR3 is TGCAGCGCACGGGACAGGGAAACGATGAACACCGGTGAGCTGTTTTTT. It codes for CSARDRETMNTGELFF.

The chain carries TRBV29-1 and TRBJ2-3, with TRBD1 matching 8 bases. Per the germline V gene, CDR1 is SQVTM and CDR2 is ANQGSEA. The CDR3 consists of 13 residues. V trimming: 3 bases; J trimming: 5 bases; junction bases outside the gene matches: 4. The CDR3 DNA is TGCAGCGTTGAGGGACAGGATCGAGATACGCAGTATTTT. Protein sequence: CSVEGQDRDTQYF.

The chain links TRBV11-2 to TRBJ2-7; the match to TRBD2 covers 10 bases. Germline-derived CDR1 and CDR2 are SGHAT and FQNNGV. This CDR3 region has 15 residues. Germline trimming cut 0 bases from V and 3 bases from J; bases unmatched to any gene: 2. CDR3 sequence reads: CASSLELAGYYEQYF. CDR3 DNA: TGTGCCAGCAGCTTAGAACTAGCGGGGTACTACGAGCAGTACTTC.

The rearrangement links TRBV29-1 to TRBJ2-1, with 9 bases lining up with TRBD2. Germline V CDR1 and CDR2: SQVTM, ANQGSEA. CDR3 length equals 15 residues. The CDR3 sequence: CSVPPPSGIYNEQFF. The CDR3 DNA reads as TGCAGTGTCCCCCCCCCTAGCGGGATATACAATGAGCAGTTCTTC.

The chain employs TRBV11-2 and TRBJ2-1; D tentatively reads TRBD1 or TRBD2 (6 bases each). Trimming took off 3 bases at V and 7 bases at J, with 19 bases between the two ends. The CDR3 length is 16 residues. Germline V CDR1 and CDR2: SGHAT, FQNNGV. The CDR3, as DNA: TGTGCCAGCAGCTTGTTAACAGGGAGCGGGCCAAATGAGCAGTTCTTC. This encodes CASSLLTGSGPNEQFF. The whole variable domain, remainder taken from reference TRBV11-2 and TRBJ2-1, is EAGVAQSPRYKIIEKRQSVAFWCNPISGHATLYWYQQILGQGPKLLIQFQNNGVVDDSQLPKDRFSAERLKGVDSTLKIQPAKLEDSAVYLCASSLLTGSGPNEQFFGPGTRLTVL.

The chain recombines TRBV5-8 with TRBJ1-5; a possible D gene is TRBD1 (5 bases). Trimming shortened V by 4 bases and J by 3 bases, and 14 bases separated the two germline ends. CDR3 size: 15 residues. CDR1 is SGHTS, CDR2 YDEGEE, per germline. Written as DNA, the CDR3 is TGTGCCAGCAGCCCGAAACAGGATTACAATCAGCCCCAGCATTTT. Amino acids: CASSPKQDYNQPQHF.

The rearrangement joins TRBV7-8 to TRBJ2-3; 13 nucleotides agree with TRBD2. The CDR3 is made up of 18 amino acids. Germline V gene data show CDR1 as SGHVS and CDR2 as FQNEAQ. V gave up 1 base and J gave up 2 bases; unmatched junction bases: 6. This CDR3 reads CASSLVEGTSGNTDTQYF. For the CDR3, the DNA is TGTGCCAGCAGCTTAGTTGAGGGGACTAGCGGGAACACAGATACGCAGTATTTT.

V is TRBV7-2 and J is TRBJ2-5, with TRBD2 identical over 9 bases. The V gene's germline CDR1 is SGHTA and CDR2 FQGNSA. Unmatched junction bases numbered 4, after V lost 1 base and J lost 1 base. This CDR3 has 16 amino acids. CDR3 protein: CASSLGSAGGQETQYF. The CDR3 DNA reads TGTGCCAGCAGCTTAGGGTCAGCGGGGGGCCAAGAGACCCAGTACTTC.

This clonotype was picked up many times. The CDR3 DNA sequence: TGCGCCAGCAGGCAGGGACAGGGGGTAACCACCGGGGAGCTGTTTTTT. Its protein product is CASRQGQGVTTGELFF. The rearrangement uses TRBV4-1 and TRBJ2-2; 11 bases match TRBD1. Looked up from germline, CDR1 is MGHRA and CDR2 is YSYEKL. Trimming cost V 6 bases and J 4 bases; bases outside gene matches: 7. This CDR3 is built from 16 residues.

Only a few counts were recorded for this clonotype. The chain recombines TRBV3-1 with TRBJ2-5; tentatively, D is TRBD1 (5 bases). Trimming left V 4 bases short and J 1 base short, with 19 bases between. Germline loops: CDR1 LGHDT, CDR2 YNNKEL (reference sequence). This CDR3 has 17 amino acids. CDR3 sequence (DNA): TGTGCCAGCAGCCCCTATTTTTCGGCAGGGCGCCAAGAGACCCAGTACTTC. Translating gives CASSPYFSAGRQETQYF.

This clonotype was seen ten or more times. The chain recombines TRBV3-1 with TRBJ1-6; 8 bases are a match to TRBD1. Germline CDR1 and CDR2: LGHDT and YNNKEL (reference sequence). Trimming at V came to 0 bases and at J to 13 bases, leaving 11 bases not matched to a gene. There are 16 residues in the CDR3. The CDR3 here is CASSQDPGQAFRPLHF. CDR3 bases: TGTGCCAGCAGCCAAGATCCGGGACAGGCGTTTCGGCCCCTCCACTTT.

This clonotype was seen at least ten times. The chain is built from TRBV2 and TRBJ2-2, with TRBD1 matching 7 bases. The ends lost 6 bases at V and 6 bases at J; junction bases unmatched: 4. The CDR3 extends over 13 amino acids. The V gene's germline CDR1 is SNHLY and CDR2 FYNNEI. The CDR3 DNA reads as TGTGCCAGCAGCGGACAGGTAGCCGGGGAGCTGTTTTTT. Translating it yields CASSGQVAGELFF.

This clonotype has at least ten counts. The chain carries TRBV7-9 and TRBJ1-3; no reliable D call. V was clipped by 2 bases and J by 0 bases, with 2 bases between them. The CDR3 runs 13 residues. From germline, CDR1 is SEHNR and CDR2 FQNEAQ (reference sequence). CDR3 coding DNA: TGTGCCAGCAGCTTAACCTCTGGAAACACCATATATTTT. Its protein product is CASSLTSGNTIYF.

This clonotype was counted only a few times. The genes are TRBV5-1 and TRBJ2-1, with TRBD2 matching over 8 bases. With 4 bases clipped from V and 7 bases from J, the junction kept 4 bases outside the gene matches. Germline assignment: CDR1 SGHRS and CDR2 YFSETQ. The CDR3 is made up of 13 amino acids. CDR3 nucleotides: TGCGCCAGCAGCGGGGGACTAGAGAATGAGCAGTTCTTC. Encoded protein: CASSGGLENEQFF. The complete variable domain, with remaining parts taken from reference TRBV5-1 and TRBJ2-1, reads KAGVTQTPRYLIKTRGQQVTLSCSPISGHRSVSWYQQTPGQGLQFLFEYFSETQRNKGNFPGRFSGRQFSNSRSEMNVSTLELGDSALYLCASSGGLENEQFFGPGTRLTVL.

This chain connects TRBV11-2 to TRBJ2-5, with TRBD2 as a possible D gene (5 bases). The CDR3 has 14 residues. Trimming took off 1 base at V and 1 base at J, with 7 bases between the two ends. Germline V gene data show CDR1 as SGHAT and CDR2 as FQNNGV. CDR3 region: CASSLGRVQETQYF. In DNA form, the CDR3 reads TGTGCCAGCAGCTTAGGGCGGGTCCAAGAGACCCAGTACTTC.

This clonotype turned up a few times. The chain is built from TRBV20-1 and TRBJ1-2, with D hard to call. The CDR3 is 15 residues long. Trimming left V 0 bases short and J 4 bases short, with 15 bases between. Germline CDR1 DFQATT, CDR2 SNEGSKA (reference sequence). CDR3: CSARDSLRVGYGYTF. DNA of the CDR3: TGCAGTGCTAGAGATTCGCTCCGGGTGGGCTATGGCTACACCTTC.